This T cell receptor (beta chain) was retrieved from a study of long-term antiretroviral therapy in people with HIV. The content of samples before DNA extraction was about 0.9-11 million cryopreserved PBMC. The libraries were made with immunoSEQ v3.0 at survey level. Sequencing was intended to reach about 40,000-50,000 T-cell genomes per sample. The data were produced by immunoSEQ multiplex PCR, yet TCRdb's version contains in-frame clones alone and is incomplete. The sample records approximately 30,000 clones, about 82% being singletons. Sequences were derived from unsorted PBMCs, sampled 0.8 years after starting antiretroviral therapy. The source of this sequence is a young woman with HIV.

CDR3 loop: CASSQINVLETQYF. CDR3 nucleotide sequence: TGCGCCAGCAGCCAAATCAACGTGTTAGAGACCCAGTACTTC. The chain recombines TRBV4-1 with TRBJ2-5, with D unresolved. Germline V gene lookup returns CDR1 MGHRA and CDR2 YSYEKL. The CDR3 sequence is 14 residues long. V lost 2 bases to trimming and J lost 4 bases, with 11 bases between them.